This TCR beta chain was sequenced for a study of cytomegalovirus exposure and HLA in healthy donors. Primers included in the PCR were 60 Vbeta and 13 Jbeta primers. TCRdb's table, derived via immunoSEQ multiplex PCR, lists solely in-frame clones and lacks some. The sample has 90,000 to 100,000 clones, 50% to 75% seen once. This clone was observed a single time. Germline CDR1 is SGHKS and CDR2 is YYEKEE (reference sequence). The CDR3 contains 16 residues. The V and J ends lost 1 base and 5 bases, in that order; junction bases with no gene match: 5. The clonotype was recovered from a man aged 25 to 40 in good health and CMV-seronegative. Sequenced: PBMCs. This chain connects TRBV5-5 to TRBJ2-2; 10 nucleotides align to TRBD2. CDR3 region: CASSLQRGGRTGELFF. In DNA form, the CDR3 reads TGTGCCAGCAGCTTGCAGCGGGGGGGGAGGACCGGGGAGCTGTTTTTT. The entire variable domain, with the rest obtained from reference TRBV5-5 and TRBJ2-2, is as follows: DAGVTQSPTHLIKTRGQQVTLRCSPISGHKSVSWYQQVLGQGPQFIFQYYEKEERGRGNFPDRFSARQFPNYSSELNVNALLLGDSALYLCASSLQRGGRTGELFFGEGSRLTVL.